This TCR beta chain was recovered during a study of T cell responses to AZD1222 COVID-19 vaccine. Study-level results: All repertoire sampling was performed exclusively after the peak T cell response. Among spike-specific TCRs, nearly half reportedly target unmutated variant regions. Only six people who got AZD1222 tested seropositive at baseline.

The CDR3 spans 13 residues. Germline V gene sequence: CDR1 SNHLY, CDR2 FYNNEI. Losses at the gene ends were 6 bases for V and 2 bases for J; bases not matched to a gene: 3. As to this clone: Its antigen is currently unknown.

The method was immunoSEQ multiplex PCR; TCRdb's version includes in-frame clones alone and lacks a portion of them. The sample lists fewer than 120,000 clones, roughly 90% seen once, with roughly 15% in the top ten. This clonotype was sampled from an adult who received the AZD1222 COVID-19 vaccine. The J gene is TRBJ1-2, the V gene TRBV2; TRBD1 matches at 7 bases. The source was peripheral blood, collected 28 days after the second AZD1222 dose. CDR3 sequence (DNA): TGTGCCAGCAGGGCGACAGGGAACTATGGCTACACCTTC. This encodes CASRATGNYGYTF.